This T cell receptor beta chain is from a study of cytomegalovirus exposure and HLA in healthy donors. In the PCR, 60 Vbeta and 13 Jbeta primers were used. The data were produced by immunoSEQ multiplex PCR, yet TCRdb's version contains in-frame clones alone and is incomplete. Of roughly 100,000 clones listed, about four fifths are singletons. The sequenced material came from PBMCs. This clonotype was sampled from a male donor in good health and CMV-seropositive.

The CDR3, as DNA: TGTGCCAGCAGCCAAGAAGCTGGACTAGCCCAGAACACCGGGGAGCTGTTTTTT. It specifies CASSQEAGLAQNTGELFF. The V gene is TRBV4-2, the J gene TRBJ2-2; 8 bases match TRBD2. This CDR3 has 18 residues. Germline trimming cut 0 bases from V and 1 base from J; bases unmatched to any gene: 7. Looked up from germline, CDR1 is LGHNA and CDR2 is YNFKEQ.